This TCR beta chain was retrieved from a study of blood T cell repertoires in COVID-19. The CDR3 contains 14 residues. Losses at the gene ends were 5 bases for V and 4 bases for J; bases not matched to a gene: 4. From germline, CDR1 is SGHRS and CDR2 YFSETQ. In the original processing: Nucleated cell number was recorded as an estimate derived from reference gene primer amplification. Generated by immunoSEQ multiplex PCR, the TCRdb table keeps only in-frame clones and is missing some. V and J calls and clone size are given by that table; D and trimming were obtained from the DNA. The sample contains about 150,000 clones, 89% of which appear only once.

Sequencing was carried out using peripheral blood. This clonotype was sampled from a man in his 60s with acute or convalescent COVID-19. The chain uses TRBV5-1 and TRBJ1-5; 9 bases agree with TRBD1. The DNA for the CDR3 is TGCGCCAGCAGGATTGACAGGGGGAATCAGCCCCAGCATTTT. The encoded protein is CASRIDRGNQPQHF.